These 4 T cell receptor beta chains originate from one sample sequenced in a study of blood T cell repertoires in COVID-19. Clones were sequenced by immunoSEQ multiplex PCR, and TCRdb holds only the in-frame ones, with some missing. Of about 75,000 clones in the sample, 88% were seen once. Sequencing used peripheral blood. These TCRs come from a human donor in a cohort sampled during active COVID-19.

The rearrangement uses TRBV7-9 and TRBJ1-2, with 7 bases identical to TRBD1. V was clipped by 5 bases and J by 0 bases; unmatched bases: 6. In germline, CDR1 is SEHNR, CDR2 FQNEAQ (reference sequence). The CDR3 is 15 residues long. The CDR3 here is CASSPWQGANYGYTF. Here the CDR3 DNA reads TGTGCCAGCAGCCCCTGGCAGGGGGCTAACTATGGCTACACCTTC.

The chain couples TRBV2 to TRBJ2-1; possible D gene TRBD2, 6 bases. The CDR3 is 14 residues long. V was clipped by 6 bases and J by 1 base, with 10 bases between them. From germline, CDR1 is SNHLY and CDR2 FYNNEI. The CDR3, as DNA: TGTGCCAGCAGCACGGGGGTGTCCTACAATGAGCAGTTCTTC. It translates to CASSTGVSYNEQFF.

The chain combines TRBV27 with TRBJ2-7; no firm D call. CDR1 and CDR2 from the germline V gene are MNHEY and SMNVEV (reference sequence). Trimming removed 5 bases from V and 3 bases from J, with 11 bases in between. The CDR3 sequence is 13 residues long. The CDR3: CASSPNANYEQYF. The CDR3, as DNA: TGTGCCAGCAGTCCCAATGCGAACTACGAGCAGTACTTC.

The chain recombines TRBV2 with TRBJ2-1; 8 bases match TRBD2. This CDR3 is built from 19 residues. The germline CDR1 and CDR2 sequences are SNHLY and FYNNEI. After removal of 8 bases from V and 6 bases from J, the junction contained 24 bases not matched to a gene. The CDR3 sequence is CASSFLPLGETGGLNEQFF. In DNA form, the CDR3 reads TGTGCCAGCTCCTTTCTCCCCCTCGGCGAGACGGGAGGGCTCAATGAGCAGTTCTTC.